The 9 T cell receptor beta chains given below trace back to one sample, sequenced in a study of blood T cells in healthy people across ages. For the second PCR, which ran for roughly 6 to 12 cycles, a sample-barcoded 5' primer and a J-beta primer mix were used. TCRdb fed the 5' RACE reads into MiXCR, producing one record per CDR3 protein. This sample carries about 640,000 distinct CDR3 sequences, about 43% of them seen once, and the ten largest clones take approximately 29%. Material: blood. Receptor source: a man older than 75 in good health.

The V and J genes are TRBV27 and TRBJ2-2; D is possibly TRBD1 (5 bases). The ends were cut back, 5 bases at V and 2 bases at J, with 12 bases in the middle. Germline V gives CDR1 MNHEY, CDR2 SMNVEV (reference sequence). The CDR3 is made up of 15 amino acids. In nucleotides, the CDR3 is TGTGCCAGCAGTCCCAGACAGATAAACACCGGGGAGCTGTTTTTT. Encoded protein: CASSPRQINTGELFF.

This clonotype was seen more than once but under ten times. The chain employs TRBV5-6 and TRBJ2-7; 11 bases line up with TRBD2. Germline V gene data show CDR1 as SGHDT and CDR2 as YYEEEE. Trimming at V came to 4 bases and at J to 0 bases, leaving 9 bases not matched to a gene. This CDR3 region has 17 residues. Written as DNA, the CDR3 is TGTGCCAGCAGCCTGGAATTAGCGGGAGGGAACTCCTACGAGCAGTACTTC. This gives the protein CASSLELAGGNSYEQYF.

This sequence joins TRBV11-2 and TRBJ2-7; D may be TRBD1 or TRBD2 (5 bases each). Trimming took 5 bases from V and 2 from J, leaving 16 bases between them. The CDR3 has 15 residues. CDR1 and CDR2 from the germline V gene are SGHAT and FQNNGV. CDR3 amino acids: CASSRRERGPYEQYF. The CDR3 DNA is TGTGCCAGCAGCCGCCGGGAAAGGGGCCCCTACGAGCAGTACTTC.

This clonotype was seen a handful of times. The chain uses TRBV6-5 and TRBJ2-7, with 7 bases matching TRBD1. The CDR3 totals 18 residues. V dropped 0 bases and J dropped 7; count of bases not matched to a gene: 18. Germline V gene data show CDR1 as MNHEY and CDR2 as SVGAGI. The DNA for the CDR3 is TGTGCCAGCAGTTACTCGCCCGAGGGGGCCCTCTCCTACAATGAGCAGTACTTC. Its translation: CASSYSPEGALSYNEQYF.

The chain links TRBV29-1 to TRBJ2-5; 9 nucleotides align to TRBD2. Germline V CDR1 and CDR2: SQVTM, ANQGSEA. This CDR3 has 13 amino acids. V dropped 6 bases and J dropped 2; count of bases not matched to a gene: 4. CDR3 coding DNA: TGCAGCGTACCGCGGGGGGGGCAAGAGACCCAGTACTTC. Protein product: CSVPRGGQETQYF.

This clonotype was observed many times. This sequence joins TRBV28 and TRBJ2-1; 14 bases map to TRBD2. Germline V gene data show CDR1 as MDHEN and CDR2 as SYDVKM. The V gene end was trimmed by 2 bases and the J gene end by 10 bases; junction bases not matched to a gene: 7. This CDR3 comprises 16 residues. The CDR3 bases are TGTGCCAGCAGTTTACAGGGACTAGCGGGAGCCGGGGAGCAGTTCTTC. Its translation: CASSLQGLAGAGEQFF.

The J gene is TRBJ2-3, the V gene TRBV25-1; D is unresolved. CDR3 size: 12 residues. Germline V gives CDR1 MGHDK, CDR2 SYGVNS. V lost 4 bases, J lost 4 bases, and 6 bases lay in between. CDR3 sequence (DNA): TGTGCCAGCAGTGTGTGGGCAGATACGCAGTATTTT. It codes for CASSVWADTQYF.

This chain uses TRBV20-1 with TRBJ1-5; a possible D gene is TRBD1 (5 bases). The CDR3 is 15 amino acids. Trimming pared 5 bases from V and 0 bases from J, leaving 14 bases between. CDR1 and CDR2 (germline): DFQATT, SNEGSKA (reference sequence). CDR3 nucleotides: TGCAGTGCTTGGGACGGGTCCCTTAGCAATCAGCCCCAGCATTTT. Translated, it gives CSAWDGSLSNQPQHF.

This clonotype occurred a few times. The chain is built from TRBV5-1 and TRBJ1-4; D is undetermined. CDR3 length: 14 residues. The germline V gene encodes CDR1 SGHRS and CDR2 YFSETQ. The ends were cut back, 2 bases at V and 3 bases at J, with 8 bases in the middle. The CDR3 loop is CASSFGGPNEKLFF. CDR3 sequence (DNA): TGCGCCAGCAGCTTCGGAGGTCCTAATGAAAAACTGTTTTTT.